Below, 27 T cell receptor beta chains from the same sample are listed, as sequenced in a study of human T cells and chemical hapten exposure. Time point reported: patch test 1, 2 weeks after DPC sensitization. The treatment is: therapeutic diphenylcyclopropenone sensitization with weekly scalp DPC. A single record per CDR3 protein comes from TCRdb applying MiXCR to the RACE reads. The sample lists 150,000 to 200,000 distinct CDR3 sequences, about 14% seen once, with around 1.7% in the top ten. The specimen comprised whole blood, sampled in connection with sensitization to the hapten diphenylcyclopropenone (DPC). The origin of the receptors is a woman aged 25-40 years with alopecia areata. Some clones in this sample may be carry-over from other donors' samples.

This clonotype showed up just a few times. The chain's CDR3 is CASSPDGRPQHF. CDR3 DNA sequence: TGTGCCAGCAGCCCGGACGGTCGACCCCAGCATTTT. The chain couples TRBV7-2 to TRBJ1-5; D is ambiguous. Germline V gives CDR1 SGHTA, CDR2 FQGNSA. This CDR3 spans 12 amino acids. Between the trimmed V and J ends, which lost 5 bases and 10 bases, there was a span of 12 bases.

J is TRBJ1-2 and V is TRBV6-2 or TRBV6-3; 7 positions agree with TRBD1. After removal of 4 bases from V and 5 bases from J, the junction contained 16 bases not matched to a gene. CDR1 and CDR2 (germline): MNHEY, SVGEGT. This CDR3 has 17 residues. CDR3 sequence: CASSSTGSAGGLYGYTF. The DNA for the CDR3 is TGTGCCAGCAGTTCGACAGGGAGCGCGGGGGGATTATATGGCTACACCTTC.

V gene TRBV4-1 combines with J gene TRBJ1-2; tentatively, D is TRBD1 (5 bases). This CDR3 is 15 amino acids long. Germline CDR1 MGHRA, CDR2 YSYEKL. V was cut by 1 base and J by 4 bases, with 13 bases left in between. The CDR3 sequence is CASSQAGGFGYGYTF. As DNA, the CDR3 is TGCGCCAGCAGCCAAGCGGGGGGGTTTGGCTATGGCTACACCTTC.

This clonotype was observed a few times. The J gene is TRBJ2-7, the V gene TRBV7-2, with D hard to call. V gave up 3 bases and J gave up 7 bases, with 13 bases separating them. Looked up from germline, CDR1 is SGHTA and CDR2 is FQGNSA. The CDR3 sequence is 13 residues long. The CDR3 nucleotides read TGTGCCAGCAGCTTGGCCTATGGTTGGGAGCAGTACTTC. Protein product: CASSLAYGWEQYF.

The chain employs TRBV28 and TRBJ1-5; D unclear. V gave up 5 bases and J gave up 3 bases, with 17 bases separating them. The CDR3 runs to 16 residues. CDR1 and CDR2 (germline): MDHEN, SYDVKM. Here the CDR3 DNA reads TGTGCCAGCAGTCCGCCCGTCCCCGGACCCAATCAGCCCCAGCATTTT. Its protein is CASSPPVPGPNQPQHF.

The chain has TRBV5-1 and TRBJ2-2, with 7 positions matching TRBD1. Trimming at V came to 4 bases and at J to 5 bases, leaving 8 bases not matched to a gene. Germline loops: CDR1 SGHRS, CDR2 YFSETQ. The CDR3 is 15 amino acids. CDR3 DNA: TGCGCCAGCAGCCAGGGACAGACCATAACCGGGGAGCTGTTTTTT. It translates to CASSQGQTITGELFF. Combining the CDR3 with reference TRBV5-1 and TRBJ2-2 gives the whole variable domain KAGVTQTPRYLIKTRGQQVTLSCSPISGHRSVSWYQQTPGQGLQFLFEYFSETQRNKGNFPGRFSGRQFSNSRSEMNVSTLELGDSALYLCASSQGQTITGELFFGEGSRLTVL.

This clonotype was seen ten or more times. This chain links TRBV7-6 with TRBJ2-7, with TRBD2 matching 12 bases. The CDR3 consists of 14 residues. Germline V gives CDR1 SGHVS, CDR2 FNYEAQ. V was clipped by 4 bases and J by 4 bases; unmatched bases: 2. CDR3 in amino acids: CASSSTSGSYEQYF. The CDR3 DNA sequence: TGTGCCAGCAGCTCGACTAGCGGGAGTTACGAGCAGTACTTC.

This clonotype was counted between two and nine times. V gene TRBV11-3 combines with J gene TRBJ1-1; TRBD1 might be the D (5 bases). The CDR3 spans 13 residues. The germline CDR1 and CDR2 sequences are SGHNT and YENEEA. V was clipped by 5 bases and J by 3 bases, with 10 bases between them. The CDR3 DNA reads TGTGCCAGCAGCAGGGGTATGGACACTGAAGCTTTCTTT. Translated, it gives CASSRGMDTEAFF.

The chain joins TRBV6-5 to TRBJ2-1, with a tentative D call TRBD2 (6 bases). V was clipped by 4 bases and J by 5 bases, with 12 bases between them. The CDR3 is 14 amino acids. CDR1 MNHEY and CDR2 SVGAGI come from the germline V gene. CDR3 DNA: TGTGCCAGCAGTTTTCTAGCGCGCGACAATGAGCAGTTCTTC. This sequence encodes CASSFLARDNEQFF.

V usage is TRBV7-8 and J usage is TRBJ1-2, with D hard to call. Germline V gene lookup returns CDR1 SGHVS and CDR2 FQNEAQ. V shed 10 bases and J shed 4 bases, with 16 bases lying between them. The CDR3 runs to 13 residues. DNA of the CDR3: TGTGCCACCACCCTAGGCCTTTCCTATGGCTACACCTTC. This gives the protein CATTLGLSYGYTF.

The J gene is TRBJ1-1, the V gene TRBV6-1, with unresolved D. The length of the CDR3 is 12 residues. V lost 6 bases and J 6 bases, leaving 11 bases between the germline ends. Germline CDR1 reads MNHNS; CDR2 reads SASEGT. CDR3 in DNA: TGTGCCAGCAGACCGTATGGGGCTGAAGCTTTCTTT. The encoded protein is CASRPYGAEAFF.

This clonotype was detected a few times. The chain couples TRBV7-2 to TRBJ2-1; TRBD2 agrees at 8 bases. The CDR3 is 13 amino acids. With V trimmed by 4 bases and J by 13 bases, 9 bases remained unmatched. Germline lookup yields CDR1 SGHTA and CDR2 FQGNSA. CDR3 protein: CASSSNQAGAQFF. The DNA of the CDR3 is TGTGCCAGCAGCTCCAACCAAGCGGGGGCCCAGTTCTTC.

The chain carries TRBV6-1 and TRBJ2-3; maybe TRBD1 (5 bases). The CDR3 sequence is 13 residues long. V was cut by 2 bases and J by 6 bases, with 9 bases left in between. CDR1 is MNHNS and CDR2 is SASEGT in the germline V gene. The CDR3 DNA follows: TGTGCCAGCAGTGAAAGGGGATTGGATACGCAGTATTTT. Its protein product is CASSERGLDTQYF.

This rearrangement joins TRBV20-1 to TRBJ2-7, with 8 bases that match TRBD1. The CDR3 spans 14 residues. The J segment lost 4 bases and the V segment lost 5 bases, leaving 10 bases of the junction unmatched. Germline-derived CDR1 and CDR2 are DFQATT and SNEGSKA (reference sequence). CDR3: CSASTRTGRYEQYF. The CDR3, as DNA: TGCAGTGCTTCCACTCGGACAGGGAGGTACGAGCAGTACTTC.

The chain uses TRBV28 and TRBJ1-5, with D unresolved. The germline V gene encodes CDR1 MDHEN and CDR2 SYDVKM. V lost 4 bases and J lost 7, with 2 bases in between. There are 10 residues in the CDR3. This CDR3 reads CASSWQPQHF. CDR3 nucleotide sequence: TGTGCCAGCAGTTGGCAGCCCCAGCATTTT.

This chain uses TRBV19 with TRBJ1-5; D unresolved. Trimming shortened V by 7 bases and J by 7 bases, and 20 bases separated the two germline ends. This CDR3 is 15 amino acids long. CDR1 and CDR2 (germline): LNHDA, SQIVND (reference sequence). CDR3 bases: TGTGCCAGTAAAAGACTGGACGGCCCTGTACAGCCCCAGCATTTT. It codes for CASKRLDGPVQPQHF.

This clonotype was picked up a small number of times. J is TRBJ2-1 and V is TRBV5-6, with TRBD2 identical over 11 bases. Unmatched junction bases numbered 1, after V lost 0 bases and J lost 5 bases. This CDR3 spans 15 amino acids. Germline CDR1 and CDR2: SGHDT and YYEEEE. In DNA, the CDR3 is TGTGCCAGCAGCTTGGCTAGCGGGGGGAACAATGAGCAGTTCTTC. It yields the protein CASSLASGGNNEQFF.

This clonotype came up a few times. The chain couples TRBV20-1 to TRBJ2-5, with 14 bases identical to TRBD2. The germline gives CDR1 DFQATT, CDR2 SNEGSKA (reference sequence). This CDR3 has 16 residues. V lost 6 bases to trimming and J lost 4 bases; unmatched junction nucleotides: 10. The CDR3 here is CSAQGLAGDTRETQYF. The CDR3 DNA reads as TGCAGTGCCCAGGGACTAGCGGGGGACACCCGAGAGACCCAGTACTTC.

This clonotype was picked up many times. The J gene is TRBJ2-5, the V gene TRBV6-1; the D gene is possibly TRBD2 (5 bases). Germline V gene sequence: CDR1 MNHNS, CDR2 SASEGT. The CDR3 has 15 amino acids. The ends were cut back, 4 bases at V and 1 base at J, with 13 bases in the middle. The CDR3 bases are TGTGCCAGCAGTGGGAAGCGGAACTTCCAAGAGACCCAGTACTTC. Its protein is CASSGKRNFQETQYF.

The J gene is TRBJ2-2, the V gene TRBV5-5, with 9 bases matching TRBD2. This CDR3 comprises 16 residues. The J segment lost 4 bases and the V segment lost 1 base, leaving 5 bases of the junction unmatched. CDR1 and CDR2 from the germline V gene are SGHKS and YYEKEE (reference sequence). Here the CDR3 DNA reads TGTGCCAGCAGCTTGACACTAGCGGGCAGCACCGGGGAGCTGTTTTTT. Translation gives CASSLTLAGSTGELFF.

This chain connects TRBV20-1 to TRBJ2-1, with D unclear. V lost 5 bases and J lost 2, with 16 bases in between. Germline V CDR1 and CDR2: DFQATT, SNEGSKA (reference sequence). This CDR3 region has 15 residues. The CDR3, as DNA: TGCAGTGCTCATCAGATCACTGGAACCTACAATGAGCAGTTCTTC. Encoded protein: CSAHQITGTYNEQFF.

This clonotype was seen ten or more times. The J gene is TRBJ1-6, the V gene TRBV6-2 or TRBV6-3; no clear D. Per the germline V gene, CDR1 is MNHEY and CDR2 is SVGEGT. CDR3 length: 13 amino acids. Trimming left V 0 bases short and J 5 bases short, with 2 bases between. The chain's CDR3 is CASSYSDNSPLHF. The CDR3 bases are TGTGCCAGCAGTTACTCGGATAATTCACCCCTCCACTTT.

The chain recombines TRBV4-1 with TRBJ2-3; TRBD2 might be the D (6 bases). The CDR3 has 17 amino acids. V was cut by 0 bases and J by 3 bases, with 16 bases left in between. From germline, CDR1 is MGHRA and CDR2 YSYEKL. In nucleotides, the CDR3 is TGCGCCAGCAGCCAAGAGGACGGCGGGGTTTGGACAGATACGCAGTATTTT. Protein product: CASSQEDGGVWTDTQYF.

This clonotype was recorded many times. The chain joins TRBV29-1 to TRBJ1-1; D not certain. The germline V and J ends were trimmed by 5 bases and 1 base, with 2 bases remaining between them. This CDR3 contains 10 residues. The V gene's germline CDR1 is SQVTM and CDR2 ANQGSEA. The CDR3 DNA reads as TGCAGCGTTTCGAACACTGAAGCTTTCTTT. It codes for CSVSNTEAFF.

This clonotype was seen a few times. The V and J genes are TRBV7-8 and TRBJ2-6, with 8 bases that match TRBD1. V was pared by 0 bases and J by 0 bases, with 1 base of the junction left unmatched. The germline gives CDR1 SGHVS, CDR2 FQNEAQ. The CDR3 is made up of 17 amino acids. This CDR3 is CASSLARGLSGANVLTF. In DNA form, the CDR3 reads TGTGCCAGCAGCTTAGCCAGGGGGCTCTCTGGGGCCAACGTCCTGACTTTC.

V usage is TRBV2 and J usage is TRBJ2-3; 10 bases fit TRBD2. This CDR3 is built from 14 residues. The germline V gene encodes CDR1 SNHLY and CDR2 FYNNEI. Germline trimming cut 11 bases from V and 4 bases from J; bases unmatched to any gene: 9. DNA for the CDR3: TGTGCCGGGAAGACTAGCGGGCGATCAGATACGCAGTATTTT. Translated, it gives CAGKTSGRSDTQYF.

This chain connects TRBV7-9 to TRBJ2-1; D gene unclear. The germline CDR1 and CDR2 sequences are SEHNR and FQNEAQ (reference sequence). V lost 1 base to trimming and J lost 5 bases, with 3 bases between them. The CDR3 consists of 12 residues. The CDR3 DNA sequence: TGTGCCAGCAGCTTAGACAACAATGAGCAGTTCTTC. Protein sequence: CASSLDNNEQFF.